This T cell receptor beta chain is drawn from a study of blood T cell repertoires in COVID-19. In the study overall: Some COVID-19 samples were acute and others convalescent; all came from the United States, Italy and Spain.

Data came from immunoSEQ multiplex PCR; TCRdb stores just in-frame clones and leaves some out. There are about 190,000 clones in the sample; about 93% occur only once, and around 0.53% lies in the top ten. This receptor was identified in a man aged 45-60 years with acute or convalescent COVID-19. Sequencing was carried out using peripheral blood.

This chain's CDR3 is CASSLFRVDRTSSYEQYF. DNA for the CDR3: TGTGCCAGCAGCTTGTTCCGGGTGGACAGGACGAGCTCCTACGAGCAGTACTTC. The J gene is TRBJ2-7, the V gene TRBV5-5; 7 positions match TRBD1. The CDR3 length is 18 residues. Germline loops: CDR1 SGHKS, CDR2 YYEKEE (reference sequence). The V gene end was trimmed by 1 base and the J gene end by 0 bases; junction bases not matched to a gene: 13.